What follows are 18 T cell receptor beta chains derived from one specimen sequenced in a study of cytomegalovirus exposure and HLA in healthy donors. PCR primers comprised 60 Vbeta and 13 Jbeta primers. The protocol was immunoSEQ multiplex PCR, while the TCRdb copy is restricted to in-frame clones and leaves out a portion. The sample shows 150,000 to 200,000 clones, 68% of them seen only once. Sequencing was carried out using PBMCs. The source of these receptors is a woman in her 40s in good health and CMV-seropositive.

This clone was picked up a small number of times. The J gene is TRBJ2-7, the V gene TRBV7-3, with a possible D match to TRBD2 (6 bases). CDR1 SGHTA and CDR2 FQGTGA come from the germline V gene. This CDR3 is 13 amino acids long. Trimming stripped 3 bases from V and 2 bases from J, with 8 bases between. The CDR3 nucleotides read TGTGCCAGCAGCTTTGCGGGGACCTACGAGCAGTACTTC. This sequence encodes CASSFAGTYEQYF.

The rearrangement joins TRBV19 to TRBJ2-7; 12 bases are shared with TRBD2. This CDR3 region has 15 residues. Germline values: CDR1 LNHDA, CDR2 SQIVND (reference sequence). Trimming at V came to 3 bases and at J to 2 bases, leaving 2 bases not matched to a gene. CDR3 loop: CASSIGLAGPYEQYF. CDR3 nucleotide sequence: TGTGCCAGTAGTATCGGACTAGCGGGACCCTACGAGCAGTACTTC.

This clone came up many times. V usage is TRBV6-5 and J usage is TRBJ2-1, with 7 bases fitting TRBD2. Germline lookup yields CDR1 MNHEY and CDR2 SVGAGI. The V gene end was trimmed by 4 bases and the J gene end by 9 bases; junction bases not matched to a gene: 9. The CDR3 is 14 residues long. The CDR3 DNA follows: TGTGCCAGCAGTTCATGGACTAGGGCTAGTGAGCAGTTCTTC. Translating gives CASSSWTRASEQFF.

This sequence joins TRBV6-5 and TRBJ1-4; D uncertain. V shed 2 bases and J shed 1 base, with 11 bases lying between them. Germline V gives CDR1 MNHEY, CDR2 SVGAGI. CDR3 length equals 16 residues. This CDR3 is CASSYTGMGTNEKLFF. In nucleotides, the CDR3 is TGTGCCAGCAGTTACACGGGGATGGGAACTAATGAAAAACTGTTTTTT.

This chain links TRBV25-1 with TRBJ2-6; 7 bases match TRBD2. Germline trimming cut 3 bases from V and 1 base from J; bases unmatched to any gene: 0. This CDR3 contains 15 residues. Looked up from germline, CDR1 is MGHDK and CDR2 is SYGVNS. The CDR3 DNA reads TGTGCCAGCAGTGAGGGAGGGTCTGGGGCCAACGTCCTGACTTTC. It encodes CASSEGGSGANVLTF.

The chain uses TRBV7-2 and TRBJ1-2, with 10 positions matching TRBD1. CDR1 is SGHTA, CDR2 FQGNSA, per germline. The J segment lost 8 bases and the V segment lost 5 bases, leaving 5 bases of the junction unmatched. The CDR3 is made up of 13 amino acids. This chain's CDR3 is CASSTRTGGGYTF. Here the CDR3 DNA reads TGTGCCAGCAGCACACGGACAGGGGGAGGCTACACCTTC.

The CDR3: CASSSTVDINEKLFF. The CDR3 region has the DNA TGTGCCAGCAGCTCCACAGTCGATATTAATGAAAAACTGTTTTTT. The J gene is TRBJ1-4, the V gene TRBV7-9; D uncertain. Germline-derived CDR1 and CDR2 are SEHNR and FQNEAQ (reference sequence). This CDR3 contains 15 residues. Trimming took off 4 bases at V and 4 bases at J, with 13 bases between the two ends.

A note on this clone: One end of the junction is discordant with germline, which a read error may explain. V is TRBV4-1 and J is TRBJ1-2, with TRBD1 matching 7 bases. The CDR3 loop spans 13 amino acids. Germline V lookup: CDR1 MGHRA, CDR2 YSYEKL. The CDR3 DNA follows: TGCGCCAGCAGCCAGGGACAGAACTATGGCTACCCCTTC. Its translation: CASSQGQNYGYPF.

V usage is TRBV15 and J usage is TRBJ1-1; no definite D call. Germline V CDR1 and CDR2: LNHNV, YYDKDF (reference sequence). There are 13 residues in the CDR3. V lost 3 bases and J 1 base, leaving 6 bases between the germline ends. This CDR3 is CATSRSGNTEAFF. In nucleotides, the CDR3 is TGTGCCACCAGCAGGTCCGGGAACACTGAAGCTTTCTTT.

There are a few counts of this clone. The CDR3, as DNA: TGTGCCAGCAGCTTAGCCATAGGGGGCGGTAATCAGCCCCAGCATTTT. Amino acid sequence: CASSLAIGGGNQPQHF. The rearrangement links TRBV7-9 to TRBJ1-5; 7 bases match TRBD1. The CDR3 covers 16 residues. The V gene's germline CDR1 is SEHNR and CDR2 FQNEAQ (reference sequence). V lost 0 bases and J lost 4; bases outside the gene matches: 6.

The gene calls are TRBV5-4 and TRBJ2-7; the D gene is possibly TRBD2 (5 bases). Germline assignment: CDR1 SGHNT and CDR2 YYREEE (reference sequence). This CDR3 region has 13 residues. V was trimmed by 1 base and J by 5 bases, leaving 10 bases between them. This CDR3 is CASSLIGIHEQYF. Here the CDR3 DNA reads TGTGCCAGCAGCTTGATCGGGATCCACGAGCAGTACTTC. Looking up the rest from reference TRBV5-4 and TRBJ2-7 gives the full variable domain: ETGVTQSPTHLIKTRGQQVTLRCSSQSGHNTVSWYQQALGQGPQFIFQYYREEENGRGNFPPRFSGLQFPNYSSELNVNALELDDSALYLCASSLIGIHEQYFGPGTRLTVT.

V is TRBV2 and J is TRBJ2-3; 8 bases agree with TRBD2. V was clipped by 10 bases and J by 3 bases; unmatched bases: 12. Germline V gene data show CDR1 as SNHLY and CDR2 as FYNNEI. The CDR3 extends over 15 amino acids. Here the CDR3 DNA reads TGTGCCACCACCCGGGGGGGCGGGGAAACAGATACGCAGTATTTT. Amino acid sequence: CATTRGGGETDTQYF. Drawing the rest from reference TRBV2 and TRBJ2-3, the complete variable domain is EPEVTQTPSHQVTQMGQEVILRCVPISNHLYFYWYRQILGQKVEFLVSFYNNEISEKSEIFDDQFSVERPDGSNFTLKIRSTKLEDSAMYFCATTRGGGETDTQYFGPGTRLTVL.

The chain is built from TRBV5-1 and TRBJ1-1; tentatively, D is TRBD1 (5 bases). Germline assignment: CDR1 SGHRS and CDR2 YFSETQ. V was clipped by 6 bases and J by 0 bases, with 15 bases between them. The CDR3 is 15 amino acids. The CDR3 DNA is TGCGCCAGCACCAGGGACGGCGGGATGAACACTGAAGCTTTCTTT. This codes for CASTRDGGMNTEAFF.

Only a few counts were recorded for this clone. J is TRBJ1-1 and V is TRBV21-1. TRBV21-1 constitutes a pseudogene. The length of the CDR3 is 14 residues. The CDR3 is CASRLRVLNTEAFF. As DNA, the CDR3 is TGTGCCAGCAGGCTCCGGGTCCTGAACACTGAAGCTTTCTTT.

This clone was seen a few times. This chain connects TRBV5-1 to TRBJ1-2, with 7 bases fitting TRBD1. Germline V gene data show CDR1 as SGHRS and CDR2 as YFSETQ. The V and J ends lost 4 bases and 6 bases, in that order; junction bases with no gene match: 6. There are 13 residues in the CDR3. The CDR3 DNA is TGCGCCAGCAGCGAACAGGGGCAGGATGGCTACACCTTC. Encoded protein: CASSEQGQDGYTF. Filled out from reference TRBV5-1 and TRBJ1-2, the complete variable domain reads KAGVTQTPRYLIKTRGQQVTLSCSPISGHRSVSWYQQTPGQGLQFLFEYFSETQRNKGNFPGRFSGRQFSNSRSEMNVSTLELGDSALYLCASSEQGQDGYTFGSGTRLTVV.

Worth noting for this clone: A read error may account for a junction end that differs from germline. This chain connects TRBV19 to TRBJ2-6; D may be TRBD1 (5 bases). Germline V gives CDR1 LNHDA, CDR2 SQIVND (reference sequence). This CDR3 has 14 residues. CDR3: CASTRGAGANVLPF. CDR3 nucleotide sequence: TGTGCCAGTACTAGAGGTGCTGGGGCCAACGTCCTGCCTTTC.

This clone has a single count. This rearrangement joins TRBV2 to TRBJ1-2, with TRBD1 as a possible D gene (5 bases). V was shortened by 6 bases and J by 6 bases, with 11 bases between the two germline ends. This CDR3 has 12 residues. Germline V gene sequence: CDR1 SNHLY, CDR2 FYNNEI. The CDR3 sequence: CASRTGRDGYTF. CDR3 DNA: TGTGCCAGCAGAACAGGACGGGATGGCTACACCTTC.

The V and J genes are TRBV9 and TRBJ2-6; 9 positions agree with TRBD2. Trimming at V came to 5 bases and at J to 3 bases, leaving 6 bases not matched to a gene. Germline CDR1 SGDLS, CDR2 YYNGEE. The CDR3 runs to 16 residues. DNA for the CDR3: TGTGCCAGCAGTAGTAGCGGGAGCGGTGGGGCCAACGTCCTGACTTTC. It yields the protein CASSSSGSGGANVLTF.